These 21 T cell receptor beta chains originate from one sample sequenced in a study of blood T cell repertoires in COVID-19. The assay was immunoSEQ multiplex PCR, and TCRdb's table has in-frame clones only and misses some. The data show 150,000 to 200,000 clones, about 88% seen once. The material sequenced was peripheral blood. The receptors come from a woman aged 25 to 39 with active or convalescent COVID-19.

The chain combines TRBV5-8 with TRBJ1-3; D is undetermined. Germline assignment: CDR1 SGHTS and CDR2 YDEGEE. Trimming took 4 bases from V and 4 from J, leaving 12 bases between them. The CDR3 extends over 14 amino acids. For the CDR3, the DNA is TGTGCCAGCAGCAAGAAGGGAGGGGGAAACACCATATATTTT. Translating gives CASSKKGGGNTIYF.

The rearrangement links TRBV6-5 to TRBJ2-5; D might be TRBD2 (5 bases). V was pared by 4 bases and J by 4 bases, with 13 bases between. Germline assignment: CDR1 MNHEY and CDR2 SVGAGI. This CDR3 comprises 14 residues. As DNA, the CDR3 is TGTGCCAGCAGTTCCAAGGGAGTTCGAGAGACCCAGTACTTC. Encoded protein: CASSSKGVRETQYF.

CDR3 in amino acids: CASRWGAGDTGELFF. CDR3 nucleotide sequence: TGTGCCAGCAGATGGGGAGCCGGTGACACCGGGGAGCTGTTTTTT. The V and J genes are TRBV5-8 and TRBJ2-2; weak D call: TRBD2 (5 bases). This CDR3 contains 15 residues. Per germline, CDR1 SGHTS and CDR2 YDEGEE. V lost 5 bases, J lost 3 bases, and 14 bases lay in between.

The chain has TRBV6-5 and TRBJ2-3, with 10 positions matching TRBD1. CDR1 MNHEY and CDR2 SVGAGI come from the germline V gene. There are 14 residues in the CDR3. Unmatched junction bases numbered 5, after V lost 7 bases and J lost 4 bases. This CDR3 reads CASKGTGAPDTQYF. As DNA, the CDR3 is TGTGCCAGCAAGGGGACAGGGGCGCCAGATACGCAGTATTTT.

CDR3 nucleotide sequence: TGTGCCAGCAGTGATGGGCCCTATGGCTACACCTTC. Translating it yields CASSDGPYGYTF. This chain joins TRBV25-1 and TRBJ1-2, with D uncertain. CDR1 MGHDK and CDR2 SYGVNS come from the germline V gene. The V gene lost 3 bases and the J gene lost 4 bases, with 6 bases spanning the gap. This CDR3 spans 12 amino acids.

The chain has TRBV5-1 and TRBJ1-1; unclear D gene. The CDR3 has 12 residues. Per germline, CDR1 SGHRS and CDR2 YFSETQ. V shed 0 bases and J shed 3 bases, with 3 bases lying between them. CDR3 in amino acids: CASSLEHTEAFF. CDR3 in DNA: TGCGCCAGCAGCTTGGAGCACACTGAAGCTTTCTTT.

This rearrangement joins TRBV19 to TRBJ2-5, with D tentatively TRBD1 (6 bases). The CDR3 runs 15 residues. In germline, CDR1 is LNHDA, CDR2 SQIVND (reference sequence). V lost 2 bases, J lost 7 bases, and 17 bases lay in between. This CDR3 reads CASSIPRKGDPTQYF. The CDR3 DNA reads TGTGCCAGTAGTATACCCCGGAAGGGGGACCCGACCCAGTACTTC.

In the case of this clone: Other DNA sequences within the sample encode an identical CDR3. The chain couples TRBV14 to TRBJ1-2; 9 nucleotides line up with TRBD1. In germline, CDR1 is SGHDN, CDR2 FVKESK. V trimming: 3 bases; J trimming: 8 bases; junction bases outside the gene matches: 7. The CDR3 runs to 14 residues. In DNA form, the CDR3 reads TGTGCCAGCAGCCATTGGACAGGGGCGGGGGGCTACACCTTC. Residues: CASSHWTGAGGYTF.

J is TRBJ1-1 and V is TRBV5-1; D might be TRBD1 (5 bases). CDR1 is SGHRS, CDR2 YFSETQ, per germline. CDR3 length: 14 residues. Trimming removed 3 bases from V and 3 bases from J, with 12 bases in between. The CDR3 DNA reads TGCGCCAGCAGCTCCGGGGGTCCCCACACTGAAGCTTTCTTT. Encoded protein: CASSSGGPHTEAFF.

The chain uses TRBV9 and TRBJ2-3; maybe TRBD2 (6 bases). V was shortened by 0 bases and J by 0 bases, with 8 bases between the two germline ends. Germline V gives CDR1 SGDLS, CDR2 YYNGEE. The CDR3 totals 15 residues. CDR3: CASSVVSGSTDTQYF. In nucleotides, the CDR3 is TGTGCCAGCAGCGTAGTAAGCGGGAGCACAGATACGCAGTATTTT.

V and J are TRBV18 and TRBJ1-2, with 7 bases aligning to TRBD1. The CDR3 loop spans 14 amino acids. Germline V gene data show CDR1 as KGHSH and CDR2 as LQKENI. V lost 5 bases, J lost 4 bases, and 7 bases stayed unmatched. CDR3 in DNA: TGTGCCAGCTCAGCCGAGGGGGCCTCCTATGGCTACACCTTC. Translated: CASSAEGASYGYTF. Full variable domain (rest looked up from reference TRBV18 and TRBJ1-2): NAGVMQNPRHLVRRRGQEARLRCSPMKGHSHVYWYRQLPEEGLKFMVYLQKENIIDESGMPKERFSAEFPKEGPSILRIQQVVRGDSAAYFCASSAEGASYGYTFGSGTRLTVV.

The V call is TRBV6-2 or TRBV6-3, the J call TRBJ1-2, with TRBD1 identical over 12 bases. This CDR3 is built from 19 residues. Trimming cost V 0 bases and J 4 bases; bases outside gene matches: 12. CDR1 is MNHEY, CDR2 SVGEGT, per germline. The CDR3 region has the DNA TGTGCCAGCAGTTACTCGGTACCGGGACAGGGGGCCGGGGGCTATGGCTACACCTTC. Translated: CASSYSVPGQGAGGYGYTF.

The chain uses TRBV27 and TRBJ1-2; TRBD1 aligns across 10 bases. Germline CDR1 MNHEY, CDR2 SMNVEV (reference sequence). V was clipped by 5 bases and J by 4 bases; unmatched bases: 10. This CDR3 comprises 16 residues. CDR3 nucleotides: TGTGCCAGCAGTCCCCGGGGACAGGGGATCAGCTATGGCTACACCTTC. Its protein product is CASSPRGQGISYGYTF.

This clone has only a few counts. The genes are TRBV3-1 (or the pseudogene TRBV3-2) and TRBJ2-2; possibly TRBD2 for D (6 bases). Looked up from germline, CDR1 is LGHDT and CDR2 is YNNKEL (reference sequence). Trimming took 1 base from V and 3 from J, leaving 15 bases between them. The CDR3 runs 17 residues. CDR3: CASSQVFGTYYTGELFF. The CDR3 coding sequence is TGTGCCAGCAGCCAAGTCTTTGGGACTTATTACACCGGGGAGCTGTTTTTT.

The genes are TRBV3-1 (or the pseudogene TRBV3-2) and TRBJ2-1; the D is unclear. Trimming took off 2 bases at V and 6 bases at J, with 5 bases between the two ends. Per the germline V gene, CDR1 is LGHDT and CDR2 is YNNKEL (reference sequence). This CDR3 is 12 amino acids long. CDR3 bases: TGTGCCAGCAGCCAACCTAGCAATGAGCAGTTCTTC. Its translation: CASSQPSNEQFF.

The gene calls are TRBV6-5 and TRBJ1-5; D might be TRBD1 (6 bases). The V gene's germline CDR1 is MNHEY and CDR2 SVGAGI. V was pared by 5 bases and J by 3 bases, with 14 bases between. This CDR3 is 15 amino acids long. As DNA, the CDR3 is TGTGCCAGCAGTCCTTTAGACAGGTTCAATCAGCCCCAGCATTTT. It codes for CASSPLDRFNQPQHF.

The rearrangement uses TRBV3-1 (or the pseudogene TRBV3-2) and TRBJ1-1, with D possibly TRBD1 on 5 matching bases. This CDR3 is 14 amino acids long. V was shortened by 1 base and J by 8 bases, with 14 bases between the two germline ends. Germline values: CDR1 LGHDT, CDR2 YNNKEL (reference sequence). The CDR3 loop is CASSQARALTEAFF. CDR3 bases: TGTGCCAGCAGCCAAGCCAGGGCCTTGACGGAAGCTTTCTTT.

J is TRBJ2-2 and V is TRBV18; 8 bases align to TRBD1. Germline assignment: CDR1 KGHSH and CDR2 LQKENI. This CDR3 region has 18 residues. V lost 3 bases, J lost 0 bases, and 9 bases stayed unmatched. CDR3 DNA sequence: TGTGCCAGCTCACCGCCGGGACAGGACGCATCGAACACCGGGGAGCTGTTTTTT. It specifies CASSPPGQDASNTGELFF.

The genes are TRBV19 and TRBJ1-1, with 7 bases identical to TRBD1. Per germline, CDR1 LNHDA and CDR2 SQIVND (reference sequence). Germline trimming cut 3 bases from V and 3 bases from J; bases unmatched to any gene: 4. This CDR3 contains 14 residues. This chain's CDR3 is CASSIGQGDTEAFF. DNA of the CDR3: TGTGCCAGTAGTATCGGTCAGGGGGACACTGAAGCTTTCTTT.

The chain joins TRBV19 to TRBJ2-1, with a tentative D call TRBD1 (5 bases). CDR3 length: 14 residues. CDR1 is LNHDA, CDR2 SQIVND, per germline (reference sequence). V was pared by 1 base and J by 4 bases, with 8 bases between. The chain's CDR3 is CASSIGDSYNEQFF. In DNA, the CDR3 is TGTGCCAGTAGTATAGGAGACAGTTACAATGAGCAGTTCTTC.

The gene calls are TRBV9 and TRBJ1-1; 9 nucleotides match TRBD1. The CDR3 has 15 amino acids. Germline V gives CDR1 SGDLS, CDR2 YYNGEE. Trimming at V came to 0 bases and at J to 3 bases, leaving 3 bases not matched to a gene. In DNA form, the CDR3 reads TGTGCCAGCAGCGTAGCCCGACAGGGGGACACTGAAGCTTTCTTT. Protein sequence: CASSVARQGDTEAFF.